This T cell receptor (beta chain) was sequenced during a study of shared clonotypes between healthy human individuals (dated by TCRdb to 2020 to 2021). For the wider study: Two women and a few men aged 18 to 49 years were included in the cohort. To estimate repertoire size and how much clonotype sharing occurs between individuals, the study deeply sequenced the blood TCR repertoires of several healthy adults. Leukapheresis yielded between about 0.8 and 9.5 billion PBMCs per donor. To increase sequencing depth and limit assay-specific biases, TCR repertoire library preparation and sequencing were carried out by different laboratories using diverse techniques. For each donor, CD4 naive and CD4 memory were each given three plates, CD8 naive was given two plates, and CD8 memory was given one plate. Beyond this particular receptor, the publication reports: Only blood was sampled, and tissue TCR repertoires likely differ from those in blood. Across several donors, about 5.2% of naive CD4, roughly 3.3% of naive CD8, roughly 2.2% of memory CD4, and under 0.45% of memory CD8 clonotypes were shared. Rarefaction of sorted-subset datasets indicated incomplete sequencing despite the large sequencing depth. Naive subsets generally had larger estimated clonotype richness than memory subsets did. Pairwise subsampling indicated that sequencing depth was expected to affect the degree of clonotype sharing among donors. Clonotypes shared by all four sorted-subset donors showed higher generation probabilities than non-shared clonotypes. Because the study included a small number of donors, the genetic and exposure-history diversity represented was limited.

The donors were healthy, HIV-negative adults who had no recently reported acute infections or vaccinations. All donors were Caucasian adults living in Nashville, Tennessee, USA. Magnetic negative selection was used to enrich CD4+ T cells, after which naive cells were positively selected on CD45RA and the negative fraction became the memory subset. After blood collection by leukapheresis, PBMCs were isolated using Ficoll-Histopaque density gradient centrifugation and then cryopreserved in the vapor phase of liquid nitrogen. Analytical flow cytometry was used to check the purity and quantity of every magnetically sorted T cell population. From each sorted fraction, genomic DNA was isolated and quantified by UV absorbance on a Nanodrop 2000c. CDR1 and CDR2 are drawn from the germline V gene: SGHRS, YFSETQ. Counted from cysteine to phenylalanine, this CDR3 has 16 amino acids. The retained sequence is limited to the CDR3, 48 bases, with the frame set at the first base. A distance of 11 bases separates the germline ends of V and J, which lose 4 bases and 0 bases respectively.

Note on this clone: Its antigen has not been determined. No quality values exist for individual bases; no much larger clone is one base distant.

TCR CDR3 regions were amplified from genomic DNA by multiplex PCR using the deep immunoSEQ assay. For each cell subset, the extracted genomic DNA was distributed evenly across all wells of several immunoSEQ 96-well plates, and each plate served as one replicate. For sorted subsets, around 0.2 ug of genomic DNA, equivalent to some 33,000 T cell genomes, went into each replicate PCR. Purified libraries were measured with a Qubit 3.0 fluorometer, size-checked on a Bioanalyzer 2100, and measured again with the KAPA Library Quantification kit. A separate single-read 150-cycle Illumina NextSeq 550 flow cell was used to sequence each immunoSEQ 96-well plate. The study's own analysis went as follows. The immunoSEQ output contained only junctional sequences without quality scores, so filtering could not match that applied to full-length reads. Sequences were annotated with PyIR, a Python wrapper for IgBLAST v1.9, using IMGT germline references to assign V/J genes and CDR3. Any read was removed if the V/J assignment was weak (E-value above 1e-6), the CDR3 was missing, or the read contained stop codons, out-of-frame junctions, or ambiguous translated residues. V3J clonotypes were defined by identical inferred V gene, J gene, and CDR3 amino acid sequence. The percentage overlap between two repertoires was calculated by dividing the number of shared unique clonotypes by the size of the smaller repertoire. Repertoire richness was assessed with RTK rarefaction, the Chao1 estimator, and Recon v2.1 estimates of unobserved clonotypes. Generation probabilities for all TCRbeta clonotypes obtained by the gDNA method from a handful of donors were computed using OLGA. Held by TCRdb, this immuneACCESS table contains in-frame sequences only and omits some clones. Under half of the omission traces to an unresolved V gene where checked; the cause of the rest is unknown. The DNA gave D and trimming, while V, J and clone size come from that table. This sample comprises 950,000 to 1,100,000 clones, around three quarters of them detected only once. Of the sample, 0.5% to 0.65% falls within the top ten clones.

The chain was built from TRBV5-1 and TRBJ2-6, with the D gene too uncertain to name. Sequences were obtained from memory CD4+ T cells from PBMCs. What the cell subset or site label conveys for this sample: CD45RA-negative fraction. The TCR comes from a man between 18 and 29 years old in good health. Some clones in this sample may be carry-over from other donors' samples. In nucleotide form, the sequence is TGCGCCAGCAGCCCCACGGGCAACTCTGGGGCCAACGTCCTGACTTTC. Its coded protein is CASSPTGNSGANVLTF.